The 18 T cell receptor beta chains below all came from one sample that was sequenced in a study of T cells in Graves' hyperthyroidism and ophthalmopathy. From RNA transcripts, TCR beta CDR3 regions were amplified. When the TCR CDR3 underwent first-round RT-PCR, the HTBI primer set was used. From the multiplex PCR reads, TCRdb called clonotypes with MiXCR, one entry per CDR3 protein. The sample includes roughly 290,000 distinct CDR3 sequences, approximately 14% of them seen just once. Sequenced: blood. These receptors came from a woman in her forties with Graves' hyperthyroidism.

This chain connects TRBV20-1 to TRBJ2-3; D not certain. V was cut by 6 bases and J by 4 bases, with 20 bases left in between. The germline CDR1 and CDR2 sequences are DFQATT and SNEGSKA (reference sequence). There are 15 residues in the CDR3. The CDR3 spells CSAPIWVEISDTQYF. The CDR3 DNA sequence: TGCAGTGCGCCTATTTGGGTGGAAATATCAGATACGCAGTATTTT.

This clonotype was seen ten or more times. The chain carries TRBV2 and TRBJ1-2; 9 bases are a match to TRBD1. This CDR3 has 14 residues. Trimming took 8 bases from V and 5 from J; bases not matched to a gene: 9. Germline lookup yields CDR1 SNHLY and CDR2 FYNNEI. For the CDR3, the DNA is TGTGCCAGCGGAACCGGGACAGGGATTTATGGCTACACCTTC. Protein product: CASGTGTGIYGYTF.

The chain recombines TRBV11-2 with TRBJ2-3, with D maybe TRBD2 (6 bases). Trimming stripped 6 bases from V and 4 bases from J, with 14 bases between. This CDR3 region has 14 residues. The germline V gene encodes CDR1 SGHAT and CDR2 FQNNGV. The CDR3 region has the DNA TGTGCCAGCAGGGGGACGTGGGGGGCAGATACGCAGTATTTT. It specifies CASRGTWGADTQYF.

This clonotype was recorded a few times. V is TRBV9 and J is TRBJ2-7; D call uncertain. The germline V and J ends were trimmed by 4 bases and 6 bases, with 14 bases remaining between them. CDR1 and CDR2 (germline): SGDLS, YYNGEE. This CDR3 region has 13 residues. The CDR3 sequence is CASSPSLMSEQYF. The CDR3 DNA sequence: TGTGCCAGCAGCCCGAGTTTGATGAGCGAGCAGTACTTC.

This clonotype was found many times. The rearrangement links TRBV12-3 or TRBV12-4 to TRBJ2-7, with 10 positions matching TRBD2. This CDR3 region has 16 residues. After removal of 0 bases from V and 4 bases from J, the junction contained 6 bases not matched to a gene. The CDR3 DNA sequence: TGTGCCAGCAGTTTAGCCGTACTAGCGGGAAAATACGAGCAGTACTTC. This translates into CASSLAVLAGKYEQYF.

The chain couples TRBV20-1 to TRBJ2-1; 8 positions match TRBD1. Trimming removed 5 bases from V and 7 bases from J; junction bases left unmatched: 4. Per the germline V gene, CDR1 is DFQATT and CDR2 is SNEGSKA (reference sequence). There are 12 residues in the CDR3. CDR3 coding DNA: TGCAGTGCTGAGGACAGGGTGAATGAGCAGTTCTTC. Its translation is CSAEDRVNEQFF.

Ten or more counts support this clonotype. The chain carries TRBV12-3 or TRBV12-4 and TRBJ2-3; 7 nucleotides align to TRBD2. The CDR3 is 16 amino acids. J lost 3 bases, V lost 4 bases, and 10 bases had no gene match. The CDR3 region is CASSSAYGGSTDTQYF. The CDR3 nucleotides read TGTGCCAGCAGTTCTGCCTACGGCGGGAGTACAGATACGCAGTATTTT.

The chain uses TRBV3-1 and TRBJ2-7, with D possibly being TRBD2 (5 bases). CDR3 length: 13 residues. Germline V gives CDR1 LGHDT, CDR2 YNNKEL (reference sequence). Trimming removed 2 bases from V and 4 bases from J, with 9 bases in between. The CDR3 spells CASSQIRGYEQYF. The DNA for the CDR3 is TGTGCCAGCAGCCAAATACGGGGTTACGAGCAGTACTTC.

The sample holds many counts of this clonotype. CDR3 residues: CASSELLRTDTQYF. The CDR3 DNA sequence: TGTGCCAGCAGTGAACTCCTTCGGACAGATACGCAGTATTTT. The chain links TRBV6-1 to TRBJ2-3; no clear D. Germline V lookup: CDR1 MNHNS, CDR2 SASEGT. The CDR3 is 14 residues long. With 2 bases removed from V and 3 bases from J, the gap between germline ends came to 9 bases.

This clonotype was counted many times. This chain links TRBV20-1 with TRBJ1-1, with TRBD1 matching over 8 bases. Per the germline V gene, CDR1 is DFQATT and CDR2 is SNEGSKA (reference sequence). Unmatched junction bases numbered 7, after V lost 3 bases and J lost 4 bases. This CDR3 spans 14 amino acids. As DNA, the CDR3 is TGCAGTGCTAGGGCCCAAGACAGGGGCACTGAAGCTTTCTTT. This codes for CSARAQDRGTEAFF.

This clonotype came up a few times. The chain is built from TRBV5-4 and TRBJ1-1; TRBD1 aligns across 8 bases. The trim removed 3 bases at V and 1 base at J, leaving 2 bases unmatched. The germline V gene encodes CDR1 SGHNT and CDR2 YYREEE (reference sequence). The length of the CDR3 is 14 residues. Here the CDR3 reads CASSWTGKNTEAFF. The CDR3 coding sequence is TGTGCCAGCAGCTGGACAGGGAAGAACACTGAAGCTTTCTTT.

This rearrangement joins TRBV12-3 or TRBV12-4 to TRBJ1-3; D is uncertain. Trimming removed 3 bases at V and 0 bases at J, with 9 bases between. This CDR3 comprises 15 residues. Written as DNA, the CDR3 is TGTGCCAGCAGTTTGGTACAGTCCTCTGGAAACACCATATATTTT. It translates to CASSLVQSSGNTIYF.

This clonotype was seen repeatedly, ten times or more. The chain combines TRBV27 with TRBJ2-7; unclear D gene. Germline V gene data show CDR1 as MNHEY and CDR2 as SMNVEV (reference sequence). The CDR3 covers 11 residues. Trimming cost V 3 bases and J 6 bases, with 6 bases left between them. The CDR3 protein is CASSFFGEQYF. The DNA of the CDR3 is TGTGCCAGCAGTTTTTTTGGCGAGCAGTACTTC.

This clonotype was seen many times. The chain joins TRBV5-6 to TRBJ2-1; D unclear. CDR1 is SGHDT and CDR2 is YYEEEE in the germline V gene. This CDR3 is built from 14 residues. V was trimmed by 1 base and J by 3 bases, leaving 8 bases between them. Written as DNA, the CDR3 is TGTGCCAGCAGCTTGTTACACGACTACAATGAGCAGTTCTTC. Protein sequence: CASSLLHDYNEQFF. Variable domain in full (rest from reference TRBV5-6 and TRBJ2-1): DAGVTQSPTHLIKTRGQQVTLRCSPKSGHDTVSWYQQALGQGPQFIFQYYEEEERQRGNFPDRFSGHQFPNYSSELNVNALLLGDSALYLCASSLLHDYNEQFFGPGTRLTVL.

This clonotype was seen at least ten times. This sequence joins TRBV28 and TRBJ1-5, with unresolved D. V lost 2 bases to trimming and J lost 3 bases, with 8 bases between them. The V gene's germline CDR1 is MDHEN and CDR2 SYDVKM. CDR3 length: 14 residues. CDR3 bases: TGTGCCAGCAGTTTAAGGCGGCCCAATCAGCCCCAGCATTTT. It specifies CASSLRRPNQPQHF.

This clonotype was seen ten or more times. The chain carries TRBV7-9 and TRBJ2-7; D gene ambiguous. Germline CDR1 reads SEHNR; CDR2 reads FQNEAQ (reference sequence). The CDR3 covers 12 residues. V was clipped by 3 bases and J by 6 bases, with 9 bases between them. The CDR3 loop reads CASSLGFSEQYF. The CDR3 DNA reads TGTGCCAGCAGCTTGGGATTCAGCGAGCAGTACTTC.

This clonotype was picked up many times. CDR3 nucleotides: TGTGCCAGCAGCCAAGGGACTAGCGGGTCTCATGAGCAGTTCTTC. Translating it yields CASSQGTSGSHEQFF. The gene calls are TRBV3-1 and TRBJ2-1; 11 nucleotides align to TRBD2. Germline V gene lookup returns CDR1 LGHDT and CDR2 YNNKEL (reference sequence). The CDR3 consists of 15 residues. J gave up 8 bases and V 1 base, and 4 bases lay outside the gene matches.

In the case of this clonotype: A much larger clone is a single base away; this may be a read error. J is TRBJ1-2 and V is TRBV6-1; weak D call: TRBD1 (5 bases). The CDR3 extends over 13 amino acids. Germline CDR1 is MNHNS and CDR2 is SASEGT. CDR3 in amino acids: CVTRTSVNYGYTF. The CDR3 DNA sequence: TGTGTCACCCGGACATCCGTTAACTATGGCTACACCTTC.